This is a list of T cell receptor beta chains from one sample in a study of cytotoxic CD8 clonotypes in ibrutinib-treated CLL. Sequencing used immunoSEQ multiplex PCR; TCRdb keeps in-frame clones, though not all of them. Seen here are under 150,000 clones, 80% observed once, and the top ten hold about 7.6%. The source material was PBMCs, sampled after 36 months of ibrutinib treatment. The receptors shown here come from a human donor with chronic lymphocytic leukemia. The CDR3 runs from the conserved cysteine through the conserved F or W. The D gene is left open where the match is weak. The size entry is marked missing in some rows and otherwise reads once, few, many or a size class.

v_call	j_call	clone_size	d_call	cdr3_nt	cdr3_aa
TRBV6-4	TRBJ1-3	NA	TRBD1	TGTGCCAGCAGTTTAGAACAGGGGGCTGGCACCATATATTTT	CASSLEQGAGTIYF
TRBV25-1	TRBJ1-1	NA	TRBD1	TGTGCCAGCAGTGAATGGGACAGGGTGAATGGTGAAGCTTTCTTT	CASSEWDRVNGEAFF
TRBV14	TRBJ1-2	NA	NA	TGTGCCAGCAGCCAAGAAGGGTATGGCTACACCTTC	CASSQEGYGYTF
TRBV30	TRBJ2-2	few	NA	TGTGCCTGCCTATTACGGGGACCGAGCACCTGGGAGCTGTTTTTT	CACLLRGPSTWELFF
TRBV9	TRBJ2-1	NA	NA	TGTGCCAGCAGCGTAACAGGGTGGAATGAGCAGTTCTTC	CASSVTGWNEQFF
TRBV18	TRBJ2-7	NA	TRBD1	TGTGCCAGCTCGGGCGGACAGGGGGCCTACGAGCAGTACTTC	CASSGGQGAYEQYF
TRBV5-3	TRBJ2-7	NA	NA	TGTGCCAGAAGCTTGGCTAGTGTTTATGACGAGCAGTACTTC	CARSLASVYDEQYF
TRBV14	TRBJ1-6	few	NA	TGTGCCAGCAGCCCCTCCTATGCCAATTCACCCCTCCACTTT	CASSPSYANSPLHF
TRBV21-1	TRBJ1-1	NA	NA	TGTGCCAGCAGCAACTTACTCGGGACAGGGGACCTCACTGAAGCTTTCTTT	CASSNLLGTGDLTEAFF
TRBV4-2	TRBJ2-2	few	NA	TGTGCCAGCAGCCATGTCCAGGGGTTGAGCACCGGGGAGCTGTTTTTT	CASSHVQGLSTGELFF
TRBV6-6	TRBJ2-2	NA	NA	TGTGCCAGCAGTACCAAGAACACCGGGGAGCTGTTTTTT	CASSTKNTGELFF
TRBV18	TRBJ2-3	NA	TRBD2	TGTGCCAGCTCACCCGGCTTAGCGGGGGGAGTTATGGATACGCAGTATTTT	CASSPGLAGGVMDTQYF
TRBV5-6	TRBJ2-7	NA	NA	TGTGCCAGCAGCTTGTTGCACGAGCAGTACTTC	CASSLLHEQYF
TRBV7-6	TRBJ2-7	NA	NA	TGTGCCAGCAGCTTCGACGGGTACGAGCAGTACTTC	CASSFDGYEQYF
TRBV7-8	TRBJ2-1	NA	NA	TGTGCCAGCAGCCCCCACAATGAGCAGTTCTTC	CASSPHNEQFF
TRBV27	TRBJ1-1	NA	NA	TGTGCCAGCGGAAGGGCTGAAGCTTTCTTT	CASGRAEAFF
TRBV28	TRBJ2-5	NA	TRBD1	TGTGCCAGCAGCGATCGGGGACAGGGGCGAGAGACCCAGTACTTC	CASSDRGQGRETQYF
TRBV2	TRBJ1-5	few	NA	TGTGCCAGCAGTGAGGGGACCCCAAATCAGCCCCAGCATTTT	CASSEGTPNQPQHF
TRBV27	TRBJ2-1	NA	NA	TGTGCCAGCAGTAATCTTGCGAGGCCAGAGCAGTTCTTC	CASSNLARPEQFF
TRBV5-1	TRBJ1-2	once	NA	TGCGCCAGCAGCTTGGAAGATATCTATGGCTACACCTTC	CASSLEDIYGYTF
TRBV19	TRBJ1-1	NA	NA	TGTGCCAGTAGTATCCTACAGGGCACTGAAGCTTTCTTT	CASSILQGTEAFF
TRBV5-1	TRBJ1-1	NA	NA	TGCGCCAGCAGCTTCAGTAACGGGCGGGTGAACACTGAAGCTTTCTTT	CASSFSNGRVNTEAFF
TRBV7-9	TRBJ1-2	NA	NA	TGTGCCAGCAGCTTACAATGGGAGGGGGATGGCTACACCTTC	CASSLQWEGDGYTF
TRBV9	TRBJ2-7	NA	NA	TGTGCCAGCAGCGTAGAGGCAGGACTCCACTCCTACGAGCAGTACTTC	CASSVEAGLHSYEQYF
TRBV5-1	TRBJ1-2	NA	NA	TGCGCCAGCAGCTTAAGAAGAAGTGGCTATGGCTACACCTTC	CASSLRRSGYGYTF
TRBV30	TRBJ2-1	NA	TRBD2	TGTGCCCTTAATCCGGGGGGGCAGGTCTACAATGAGCAGTTCTTC	CALNPGGQVYNEQFF
TRBV19	TRBJ2-2	NA	NA	TGTGCCAGTACGGCCCGGACTCAGAACACCGGGGAGCTGTTTTTT	CASTARTQNTGELFF
TRBV7-9	TRBJ1-1	NA	NA	TGTGCCAGCAGCTTAGGCTCAGGGGTCGGGAACACTGAAGCTTTCTTT	CASSLGSGVGNTEAFF
TRBV7-3	TRBJ1-1	NA	NA	TGTGCCAGCAGCCAACACGGGGGCACTGAAGCTTTCTTT	CASSQHGGTEAFF
TRBV11-3	TRBJ1-1	once	NA	TGTGCCAGCAGCTTAAATGCGGGACACGAAGCTTTCTTT	CASSLNAGHEAFF
TRBV6-5	TRBJ2-7	NA	TRBD2	TGTGCCAGCAGTTACGGGCTAGCGGGAGTAGGCCACGAGCAGTACTTC	CASSYGLAGVGHEQYF
TRBV10-3	TRBJ2-1	once	TRBD2	TGTGCCATCAGTGAAACCGGGACTAGCGGGAGGGCCGGCAATGAGCAGTTCTTC	CAISETGTSGRAGNEQFF
TRBV10-1	TRBJ2-3	once	TRBD2	TGCGCCAGCAGTTCAAGACTAGCGGGAGACCCAGATACGCAGTATTTT	CASSSRLAGDPDTQYF
TRBV4-2	TRBJ1-5	NA	NA	TGTGCCAGCAGCCAAGCTGGACAGTCCTATAGCAATCAGCCCCAGCATTTT	CASSQAGQSYSNQPQHF
TRBV5-1	TRBJ2-2	once	NA	TGCGCCAGCAGCTTGGTAGGGTGGGGAGCCACCGGGGAGCTGTTTTTT	CASSLVGWGATGELFF
TRBV7-6	TRBJ2-5	NA	NA	TGTGCCAGCAGCTTAGGTGGGATACGGGAGACCCAGTACTTC	CASSLGGIRETQYF
TRBV6-6	TRBJ2-3	NA	NA	TGTGCCAGCAGTCGGGACATTCGCACAGATACGCAGTATTTT	CASSRDIRTDTQYF
TRBV5-6	TRBJ2-7	NA	TRBD2	TGTGCCAGCAGCCAGACTAGCAGCTCCTACGAGCAGTACTTC	CASSQTSSSYEQYF
TRBV10-2	TRBJ1-1	NA	NA	TGCGCCAGCAGTCCGGGGCGAGGGAACACTGAAGCTTTCTTT	CASSPGRGNTEAFF
TRBV30	TRBJ2-7	NA	NA	TGTGCCTGGAGTGTTGGGATTACCTCCGAGCAGTACTTC	CAWSVGITSEQYF
TRBV4-1	TRBJ2-7	NA	TRBD2	TGCGCCAGCAGCCAAGGACTAGCGGGTATCTCCTACGAGCAGTACTTC	CASSQGLAGISYEQYF
TRBV19	TRBJ2-7	few	TRBD1	TGTGCCAGTAGTTGGGACAGGGGAAATACGGAGCAGTACTTC	CASSWDRGNTEQYF
TRBV4-1	TRBJ2-2	NA	TRBD1	TGCGCCAGCAGCCAAGATTTACTACAGGGGGCCTGGGGGGAGCTGTTTTTT	CASSQDLLQGAWGELFF
TRBV11-1	TRBJ2-1	NA	NA	TGTGCCAGCAGCCTGTACCACAATGAGCAGTTCTTC	CASSLYHNEQFF
TRBV5-1	TRBJ1-1	once	NA	TGCGCCAGCAGCGCGAGCCAGGGTACGAGGACTGAAGCTTTCTTT	CASSASQGTRTEAFF
TRBV6-6	TRBJ2-7	NA	TRBD2	TGTGCCAGCAGTTACGACCGTGGCGGGGGGGGTTACGAGCAGTACTTC	CASSYDRGGGGYEQYF
TRBV5-5	TRBJ2-7	NA	NA	TGTGCCAGCCAGAGAAGCTCCTACGAGCAGTACTTC	CASQRSSYEQYF